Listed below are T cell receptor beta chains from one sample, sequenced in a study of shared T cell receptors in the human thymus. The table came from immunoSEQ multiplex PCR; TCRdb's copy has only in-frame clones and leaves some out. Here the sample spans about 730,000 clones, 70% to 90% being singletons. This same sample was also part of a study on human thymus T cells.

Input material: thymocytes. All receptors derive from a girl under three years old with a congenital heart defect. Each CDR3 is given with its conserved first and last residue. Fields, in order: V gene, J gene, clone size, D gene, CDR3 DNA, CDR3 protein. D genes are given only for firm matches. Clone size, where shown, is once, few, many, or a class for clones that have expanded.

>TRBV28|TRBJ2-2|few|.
TGTGCCAGCAAGCTAGAGGGGGACACCTACACCGGGGAGCTGTTTTTT
CASKLEGDTYTGELFF
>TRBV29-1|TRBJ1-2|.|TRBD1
TGCAGCACCCGGGACAGGGAGTTAGCTAACTATGGCTACACCTTC
CSTRDRELANYGYTF
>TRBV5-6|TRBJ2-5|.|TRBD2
TGTGCCAGCAGCAGCTCGGGACTAGCGAGGGTGGAGACCCAGTACTTC
CASSSSGLARVETQYF
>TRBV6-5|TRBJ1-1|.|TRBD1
TGTGCCAGCAGTTACTACTCTGGGACAGGGTGGACTGAAGCTTTCTTT
CASSYYSGTGWTEAFF
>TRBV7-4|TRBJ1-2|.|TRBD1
TGTGCCAGCAGCTTAGGGTCGGACAGGGGGCTGAATGGCTACACCTTC
CASSLGSDRGLNGYTF
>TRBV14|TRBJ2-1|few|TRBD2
TGTGCCAGCAGCGGGACTAGCGGGGGGGCGTTTTACAATGAGCAGTTCTTC
CASSGTSGGAFYNEQFF
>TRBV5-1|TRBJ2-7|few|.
TGCGCCAGCAGCTACGGGTACGAGCAGTACTTC
CASSYGYEQYF
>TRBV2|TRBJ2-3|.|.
TGTGCCAGCGGGGTCAGGGTGTTGGCTACGCAGTATTTT
CASGVRVLATQYF
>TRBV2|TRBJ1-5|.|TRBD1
TGTGCCAGCAGTGGGACAGGGAGAGGCAATCAGCCCCAGCATTTT
CASSGTGRGNQPQHF
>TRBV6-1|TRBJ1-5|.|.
TGTGCCAGCTCTCCAGGCAATCAGCCCCAGCATTTT
CASSPGNQPQHF
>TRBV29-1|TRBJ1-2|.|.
TGCAGCGTTGGAGAACCGGGACGGGAGGACTATGGCTACACCTTC
CSVGEPGREDYGYTF
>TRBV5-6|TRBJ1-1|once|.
TGTGCCAGTTCAACCGGACAGCGGGGTACTGAAGCTTTCTTT
CASSTGQRGTEAFF
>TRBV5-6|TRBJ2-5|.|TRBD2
TGTGCCAGTCAAACGACAGCGGGGGCCCTACAAGAGACCCAGTACTTC
CASQTTAGALQETQYF